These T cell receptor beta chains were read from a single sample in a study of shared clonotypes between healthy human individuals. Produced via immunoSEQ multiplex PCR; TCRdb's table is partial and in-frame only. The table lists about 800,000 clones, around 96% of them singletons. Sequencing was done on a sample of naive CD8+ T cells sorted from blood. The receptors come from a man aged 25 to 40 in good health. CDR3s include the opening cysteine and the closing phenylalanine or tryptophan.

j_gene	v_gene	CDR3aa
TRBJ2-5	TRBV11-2	CASATVQTGKETQYF
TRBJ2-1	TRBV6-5	CASSYESGRSDEQFF
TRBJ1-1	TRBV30	CAWSPGIEAFF
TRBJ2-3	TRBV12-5	CASGLGASGSLDTQYF
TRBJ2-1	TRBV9	CASSVGTSGFYEQFF
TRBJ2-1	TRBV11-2	CASSSLLREAYNEQFF
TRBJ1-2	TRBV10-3	CAISESVIGQGGYTF
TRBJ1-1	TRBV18	CASSPPWQGFMNTEAFF
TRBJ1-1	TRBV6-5	CASSYGQGLTEAFF
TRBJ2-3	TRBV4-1	CASSQRETSTDTQYF
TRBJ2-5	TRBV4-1	CASSQVGRRSLLETQYF
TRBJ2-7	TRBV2	CASRDRGRYEQYF
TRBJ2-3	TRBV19	CASSTPRQAPTDTQYF
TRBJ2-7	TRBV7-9	CASSLGGVYEQYF
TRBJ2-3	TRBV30	CAWSVPDRGADTQYF
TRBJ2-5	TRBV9	CASSPEGGSWETQYF
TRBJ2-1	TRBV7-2	CASSFQDYNEQFF
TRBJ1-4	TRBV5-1	CASSPNTANEKLFF
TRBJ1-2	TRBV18	CASSPPTDNNYGYTF